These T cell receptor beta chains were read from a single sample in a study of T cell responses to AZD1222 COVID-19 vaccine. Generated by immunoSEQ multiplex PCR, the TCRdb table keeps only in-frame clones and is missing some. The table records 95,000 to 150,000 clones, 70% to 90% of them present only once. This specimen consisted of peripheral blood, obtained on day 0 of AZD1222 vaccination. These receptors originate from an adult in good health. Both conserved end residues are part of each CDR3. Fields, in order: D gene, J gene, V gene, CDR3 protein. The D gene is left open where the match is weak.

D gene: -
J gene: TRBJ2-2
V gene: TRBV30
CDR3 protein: CAWSRGGELFF

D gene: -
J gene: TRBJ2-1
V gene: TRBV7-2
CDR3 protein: CASSLVPDRSYNEQFF

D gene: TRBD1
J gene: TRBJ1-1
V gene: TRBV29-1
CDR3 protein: CSVGQTNTEAFF

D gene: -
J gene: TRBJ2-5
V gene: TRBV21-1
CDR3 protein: CASSKGDGRNEETQYF

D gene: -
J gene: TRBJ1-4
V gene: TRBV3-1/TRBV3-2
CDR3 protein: CASSRSTNEKLFF

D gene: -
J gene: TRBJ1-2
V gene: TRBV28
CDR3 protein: CASSLDGAGGYTF

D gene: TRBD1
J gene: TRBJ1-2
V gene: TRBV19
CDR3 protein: CASTLGTGFAYGYTF

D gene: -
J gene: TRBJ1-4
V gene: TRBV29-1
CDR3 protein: CSVVLWDKREKLFF

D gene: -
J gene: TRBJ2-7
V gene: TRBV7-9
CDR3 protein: CASSLARGPLGEQYF

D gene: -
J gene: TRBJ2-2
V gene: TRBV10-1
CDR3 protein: CASSVRRTGELFF